These 2 T cell receptor beta chains were sequenced from one sample in a study of shared clonotypes between healthy human individuals. Only in-frame clones appear in the TCRdb table, and some are missing; sequencing was by immunoSEQ multiplex PCR. Of roughly 2,500,000 clones in the sample, 80% to 95% were seen once. Sequencing input: naive CD4+ T cells from PBMCs. The subset denotes: CD45RA+ positively selected. These receptors all come from a man younger than 35 in good health. Some clones in this sample may be carry-over from other donors' samples.

About this clone itself: Compared with germline, one end of the junction differs, possibly owing to a read error. J is TRBJ2-1 and V is TRBV19; D is possibly TRBD2 (5 bases). There are 13 residues in the CDR3. Germline CDR1 and CDR2: LNHDA and SQIVND (reference sequence). The CDR3 DNA follows: TGTGCCAGCAAGAGGACTGCCTACTATGAGCAGTTCTTC. It codes for CASKRTAYYEQFF.

V usage is TRBV18 and J usage is TRBJ2-1, with TRBD1 matching over 7 bases. Germline lookup yields CDR1 KGHSH and CDR2 LQKENI. V shed 1 base and J 4 bases; nucleotides not matched to a gene: 1. The CDR3 extends over 14 amino acids. CDR3 region: CASSPLQGYNEQFF. CDR3 nucleotides: TGTGCCAGCTCACCACTACAGGGGTACAATGAGCAGTTCTTC.